Following are 7 T cell receptor beta chains from one sample sequenced in a study of blood T cell repertoires in COVID-19. The repertoire was sequenced with immunoSEQ multiplex PCR; TCRdb's copy has only in-frame clones and lacks some. The table lists fewer than 300,000 clones, roughly 87% of them singletons. The specimen was peripheral blood. These receptors originate from a woman in her twenties or thirties with acute or convalescent COVID-19.

The chain links TRBV19 to TRBJ1-1; D gene unclear. Per germline, CDR1 LNHDA and CDR2 SQIVND (reference sequence). The CDR3 is made up of 16 amino acids. The V end lost 3 bases, the J end lost 1 base, and 15 bases lay between the germline ends. CDR3 bases: TGTGCCAGTAGTATTAACCCCGGACTGTCGAACACTGAAGCTTTCTTT. It translates to CASSINPGLSNTEAFF.

The chain links TRBV28 to TRBJ2-1; D not certain. The germline CDR1 and CDR2 sequences are MDHEN and SYDVKM. The CDR3 covers 13 residues. The V gene lost 5 bases and the J gene lost 6 bases, with 11 bases spanning the gap. The CDR3 nucleotides are TGTGCCAGCAGTACTACAAATCCCAATGAGCAGTTCTTC. Translation gives CASSTTNPNEQFF.

The chain uses TRBV19 and TRBJ1-5; maybe TRBD1 (5 bases). Germline CDR1 is LNHDA and CDR2 is SQIVND (reference sequence). V was shortened by 2 bases and J by 0 bases, with 14 bases between the two germline ends. This CDR3 is 17 amino acids long. The CDR3 reads CASSIQGLPYSNQPQHF. Written as DNA, the CDR3 is TGTGCCAGTAGTATACAGGGTTTACCTTATAGCAATCAGCCCCAGCATTTT.

V and J are TRBV6-5 and TRBJ1-5; 7 positions agree with TRBD1. This CDR3 spans 14 amino acids. The germline V gene encodes CDR1 MNHEY and CDR2 SVGAGI. Unmatched junction bases numbered 9, after V lost 6 bases and J lost 7 bases. CDR3 sequence: CASSTTGNDQPQHF. The CDR3 DNA follows: TGTGCCAGCAGCACGACAGGGAATGACCAGCCCCAGCATTTT.

The chain employs TRBV24-1 and TRBJ2-3; 11 bases match TRBD1. This CDR3 has 16 residues. The trim removed 3 bases at V and 5 bases at J, leaving 6 bases unmatched. CDR1 KGHDR and CDR2 SFDVKD come from the germline V gene. CDR3 coding DNA: TGTGCCACCAGTGATGCGAGGACAGGGGGCATAGATACGCAGTATTTT. This sequence encodes CATSDARTGGIDTQYF.

V usage is TRBV19 and J usage is TRBJ2-2, with 8 bases fitting TRBD2. This CDR3 spans 17 amino acids. CDR1 is LNHDA and CDR2 is SQIVND in the germline V gene (reference sequence). The ends lost 3 bases at V and 5 bases at J; junction bases unmatched: 11. In nucleotides, the CDR3 is TGTGCCAGTAGTATTAATTACGGCGGGAGGCGTACCGGGGAGCTGTTTTTT. Translated: CASSINYGGRRTGELFF.

The chain has TRBV7-2 and TRBJ2-2; no reliable D call. In germline, CDR1 is SGHTA, CDR2 FQGNSA. Trimming removed 2 bases at V and 0 bases at J, with 10 bases between. The CDR3 loop spans 16 amino acids. For the CDR3, the DNA is TGTGCCAGCAGCTTAAGAGGCCTAGCGAACACCGGGGAGCTGTTTTTT. The encoded protein is CASSLRGLANTGELFF.